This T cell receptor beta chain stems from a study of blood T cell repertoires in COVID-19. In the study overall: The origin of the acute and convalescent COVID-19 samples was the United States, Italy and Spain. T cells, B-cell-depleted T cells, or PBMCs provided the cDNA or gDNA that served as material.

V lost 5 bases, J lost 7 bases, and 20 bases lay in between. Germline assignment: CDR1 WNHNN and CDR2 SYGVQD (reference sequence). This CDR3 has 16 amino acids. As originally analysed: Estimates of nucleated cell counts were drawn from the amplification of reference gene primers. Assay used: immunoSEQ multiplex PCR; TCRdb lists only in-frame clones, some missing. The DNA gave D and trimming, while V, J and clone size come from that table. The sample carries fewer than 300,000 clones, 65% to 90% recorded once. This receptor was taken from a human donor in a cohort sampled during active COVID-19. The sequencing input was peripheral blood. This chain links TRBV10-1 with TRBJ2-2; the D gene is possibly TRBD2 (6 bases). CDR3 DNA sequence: TGCGCCAGCAGTCCCGGCGGAGGGCCTTTGAACGGGGAGCTGTTTTTT. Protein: CASSPGGGPLNGELFF.